The rows below give T cell receptor beta chains drawn from one sample of a study of T-cell reconstitution after alpha-beta-depleted transplantation in children. One entry per CDR3 protein results from TCRdb running MiXCR on the PCR reads. The sample holds around 440,000 distinct CDR3 sequences, roughly a tenth seen once. Material: PBMCs, obtained before TCRalphabeta/CD19-depleted stem cell transplant. These receptors all come from a child aged 2 to 10 with inherited bone marrow failure, due to receive a stem cell transplant. CDR3s include the opening cysteine and the closing phenylalanine or tryptophan.

v_gene	j_gene	CDR3aa
TRBV28	TRBJ2-7	CASTHRGIYEQYF
TRBV7-2	TRBJ1-4	CASSTLRGATNEKLFF
TRBV5-1	TRBJ2-5	CASSSEPPETQYF
TRBV27	TRBJ2-7	CASSLSAGTGTGEQYF
TRBV12-5	TRBJ2-1	CASGVGTGVMDEQFF
TRBV10-2	TRBJ2-4	CAAGPKKNIQYF
TRBV10-3	TRBJ2-5	CAISEPTGGLETQYF
TRBV5-1	TRBJ2-2	CASSGKLQGLANTGELFF
TRBV20-1	TRBJ2-7	CSASRRGISYEQYF
TRBV30	TRBJ2-7	CAWSVRTHRAYEQYF
TRBV28	TRBJ1-5	CASSPGGIGQPQHF
TRBV4-3	TRBJ2-1	CASSQEKGNEQFF
TRBV19	TRBJ2-1	CASSIELAGIFNEQFF
TRBV24-1	TRBJ2-1	CATSPLAGGRNEQFF
TRBV30	TRBJ1-5	CAWSAGSQGNQPQHF
TRBV30	TRBJ1-6	CAWRDRQGTGSPLHF
TRBV27	TRBJ2-1	CASTSLQGETYNEQFF
TRBV27	TRBJ1-5	CASSLQGIYQPQHF
TRBV18	TRBJ2-1	CASSDTSGVHYNEQFF
TRBV25-1	TRBJ1-3	CASRPPTGRSGNTIYF
TRBV5-4	TRBJ2-2	CASSLTGTSGRLNTGKLFF
TRBV20-1	TRBJ1-6	CSAGTGIGSNSPLHF
TRBV19	TRBJ1-1	CASSEGLREAFF
TRBV19	TRBJ1-1	CASRRDIRMNTEAFF
TRBV12-3/TRBV12-4	TRBJ2-1	CASQFIGRGHDEQFF
TRBV6-1	TRBJ1-1	CASSPTRDRGLIGEAFF
TRBV6-5	TRBJ1-2	CASSTTGTTYGYTF
TRBV12-3/TRBV12-4	TRBJ2-5	CASRLGTYETQYF
TRBV7-2	TRBJ2-7	CASSLGQPRDYEQYF
TRBV5-4	TRBJ1-6	CASSLVTESYNSPLHF
TRBV29-1	TRBJ2-1	CSAPLAGESYEQFF
TRBV11-2	TRBJ1-6	CASGSRRTDNSPLHF
TRBV6-1	TRBJ1-2	CASSINPAGYGYTF
TRBV4-1	TRBJ2-1	CASSQLRDRAYNEQFF
TRBV10-1	TRBJ2-1	CASSDPEVSYNEQFF
TRBV12-3/TRBV12-4	TRBJ2-7	CASSPGRLAGSYEQYF
TRBV12-3/TRBV12-4	TRBJ2-7	CASRFFPSYEQYF
TRBV5-1	TRBJ1-2	CASSLEDRVHGYTF
TRBV20-1	TRBJ2-7	CSARGSPLYEQYF
TRBV28	TRBJ2-3	CASAGQASTDTQYF
TRBV28	TRBJ2-7	CASTSAGTATSYEQYF
TRBV6-5	TRBJ1-1	CASSLGSTVSNTEAFF
TRBV6-1	TRBJ2-6	CASSRGSSGGANVLTF
TRBV12-3/TRBV12-4	TRBJ2-5	CASSFSEFQETQYF
TRBV7-2	TRBJ2-1	CASSLGGTSAYNEQFF
TRBV5-6	TRBJ2-5	CASSSSNQETQYF
TRBV25-1	TRBJ2-3	CASSEFRGTQYF
TRBV12-3/TRBV12-4	TRBJ2-5	CASSFGFGAEETQYF
TRBV4-1	TRBJ1-5	CASSPWTTYQPQHF
TRBV29-1	TRBJ1-2	CSVEPGVKYGYTF
TRBV5-5	TRBJ2-3	CARSLLAGDTQYF
TRBV6-5	TRBJ1-1	CASSSVGNTEAFF
TRBV5-1	TRBJ1-1	CASSLDRPLEAFF
TRBV11-2	TRBJ2-2	CASSLVTFAGELFF
TRBV27	TRBJ2-1	CASSLGSGSAYNEQFF